Each of the 3 T cell receptor beta chains below was sequenced from the same sample in a study of blood T cell repertoires in COVID-19. Clones were sequenced by immunoSEQ multiplex PCR, and TCRdb holds only the in-frame ones, with some missing. The sample yields roughly 300,000 clones, approximately 85% seen once. Input material: peripheral blood. Receptors were obtained from a man between 18 and 35 years old with active or convalescent COVID-19.

The chain carries TRBV29-1 and TRBJ2-2; D perhaps matches TRBD1 (8 bases). The CDR3 extends over 13 amino acids. The V end lost 7 bases, the J end lost 4 bases, and 13 bases lay between the germline ends. Germline V lookup: CDR1 SQVTM, CDR2 ANQGSEA. As DNA, the CDR3 is TGCAGCGGTCACAGGGGGGGCACCGGGGAGCTGTTTTTT. Its protein is CSGHRGGTGELFF.

V and J are TRBV12-3 or TRBV12-4 and TRBJ1-1; TRBD1 might be the D (6 bases). The CDR3 length is 13 residues. V lost 8 bases and J lost 3, with 13 bases in between. CDR3 amino acids: CASLQGLDTEAFF. CDR3 DNA sequence: TGTGCCAGCCTACAGGGTTTGGACACTGAAGCTTTCTTT.

The chain employs TRBV23-1 and TRBJ1-1, with 9 nucleotides matching TRBD1. TRBV23-1 is recorded as an ORF, its role being uncertain. The length of the CDR3 is 16 residues. V lost 7 bases to trimming and J lost 6 bases; unmatched junction nucleotides: 15. The chain's CDR3 is CASKSTGGSFEAEAFF. As DNA, the CDR3 is TGCGCCAGCAAAAGCACAGGGGGCTCTTTTGAAGCTGAAGCTTTCTTT.